The 12 T cell receptor beta chains listed next were all sequenced from one sample in a study of T cell responses to AZD1222 COVID-19 vaccine. Produced via immunoSEQ multiplex PCR; TCRdb's table is partial and in-frame only. The top ten hold 1.7% of the sample, which has over 100,000 clones, around 91% seen once. Sequenced material: peripheral blood, taken on day 0 of AZD1222 vaccination. The source of these receptors is an adult in good health.

The rearrangement uses TRBV12-5 and TRBJ1-2, with D possibly matching TRBD1 (6 bases). Germline V gene data show CDR1 as LGHNT and CDR2 as FRNRAP. The V end was cut by 4 bases, the J end by 4 bases, with 13 bases between. CDR3 size: 14 residues. CDR3 nucleotides: TGTGCTAGTGGTTCGGGACAAATCTTCTATGGCTACACCTTC. Amino acids: CASGSGQIFYGYTF.

The V call is TRBV10-3, the J call TRBJ2-3; TRBD2 matches 8 bases. CDR1 is ENHRY and CDR2 is SYGVKD in the germline V gene. V dropped 8 bases and J dropped 5; count of bases not matched to a gene: 12. The CDR3 has 15 amino acids. The CDR3 nucleotides are TGTGCCATCGCGACAAGCGGGAGCGTGATAGATACGCAGTATTTT. Amino acid sequence: CAIATSGSVIDTQYF.

Here the CDR3 DNA reads TGTGCCAGCACCCTAGCCCAGGGGGGTTATGGCTACACCTTC. Translated: CASTLAQGGYGYTF. The rearrangement links TRBV7-6 to TRBJ1-2, with TRBD1 matching over 7 bases. The V segment lost 7 bases and the J segment 5 bases; nucleotides outside the gene matches: 10. The germline V gene has CDR1 SGHVS and CDR2 FNYEAQ. This CDR3 contains 14 residues.

The rearrangement uses TRBV6-1 and TRBJ2-7; 10 bases map to TRBD1. Trimming cost V 1 base and J 0 bases; bases outside gene matches: 0. CDR1 MNHNS and CDR2 SASEGT come from the germline V gene. The CDR3 covers 15 residues. CDR3 nucleotides: TGTGCCAGCAGTGAAGGGACAGGGGGCTCCTACGAGCAGTACGTC. It translates to CASSEGTGGSYEQYV.

V is TRBV19 and J is TRBJ1-6, with TRBD1 matching 7 bases. The V gene end was trimmed by 3 bases and the J gene end by 7 bases; junction bases not matched to a gene: 18. The CDR3 has 19 amino acids. Germline-derived CDR1 and CDR2 are LNHDA and SQIVND (reference sequence). DNA of the CDR3: TGTGCCAGTAGTATCGGGCTAACAGGGGTAACAGAAAGGAATTCACCCCTCCACTTT. As protein: CASSIGLTGVTERNSPLHF.

CDR3 amino acids: CASSAQTATEAFF. DNA of the CDR3: TGTGCCAGCAGTGCCCAGACAGCAACTGAAGCTTTCTTT. The chain uses TRBV2 and TRBJ1-1; tentatively, D is TRBD1 (5 bases). The germline V gene encodes CDR1 SNHLY and CDR2 FYNNEI. Trimming pared 4 bases from V and 5 bases from J, leaving 11 bases between. There are 13 residues in the CDR3.

The J gene is TRBJ1-3, the V gene TRBV4-3; no clear D gene. Per germline, CDR1 LGHNA and CDR2 YSLEER. The V end was cut by 0 bases, the J end by 8 bases, with 14 bases between. This CDR3 has 15 residues. CDR3 amino acids: CASSQERADRDTIYF. The CDR3, as DNA: TGCGCCAGCAGCCAAGAAAGGGCCGACCGAGACACCATATATTTT.

J is TRBJ1-2 and V is TRBV5-1; 8 bases line up with TRBD1. The V and J ends lost 3 bases and 7 bases, in that order; junction bases with no gene match: 5. CDR3 size: 13 residues. The V gene's germline CDR1 is SGHRS and CDR2 YFSETQ. CDR3 sequence reads: CASSSPTGGGYTF. As DNA, the CDR3 is TGCGCCAGCAGCTCCCCCACAGGGGGTGGCTACACCTTC.

The chain links TRBV5-1 to TRBJ1-4; D might be TRBD1 (5 bases). The CDR3 totals 15 residues. Trimming stripped 1 base from V and 4 bases from J, with 11 bases between. From germline, CDR1 is SGHRS and CDR2 YFSETQ. CDR3 amino acids: CASSLLPGFNEKLFF. The CDR3 DNA reads TGCGCCAGCAGCTTGCTCCCAGGGTTTAATGAAAAACTGTTTTTT.

This chain uses TRBV4-1 with TRBJ1-6; no clear D gene. Germline-derived CDR1 and CDR2 are MGHRA and YSYEKL. This CDR3 spans 15 amino acids. V shed 1 base and J shed 5 bases, with 9 bases lying between them. CDR3: CASSQVHRDNSPLHF. For the CDR3, the DNA is TGCGCCAGCAGCCAAGTACACAGAGATAATTCACCCCTCCACTTT.

The V call is TRBV9, the J call TRBJ1-3, with D possibly TRBD1 on 6 matching bases. CDR1 and CDR2 (germline): SGDLS, YYNGEE. The CDR3 length is 15 residues. Trimming stripped 1 base from V and 4 bases from J, with 12 bases between. The CDR3 region is CASSVRGARGNTIYF. CDR3 nucleotides: TGTGCCAGCAGCGTACGGGGGGCGAGAGGAAACACCATATATTTT.

V gene TRBV5-6 combines with J gene TRBJ1-2; unclear D gene. CDR3 length: 13 amino acids. CDR1 is SGHDT and CDR2 is YYEEEE in the germline V gene. Trimming left V 1 base short and J 7 bases short, with 11 bases between. The CDR3 coding sequence is TGTGCCAGCAGCTTGACAGATTCTAGTGGCTACACCTTC. It is translated as CASSLTDSSGYTF.